One and the same sample provided the 20 T cell receptor beta chains below, sequenced in a study of identifying expanded T cells in peripheral blood. Clones were sequenced by immunoSEQ multiplex PCR, and TCRdb holds only the in-frame ones, with some missing. The sample yields under 110,000 clones, roughly nine tenths seen once. The specimen sequenced was blood. The source is a person aged 18-69 years in good health.

J is TRBJ1-5 and V is TRBV27; TRBD1 might be the D (5 bases). The CDR3 is 16 residues long. Germline V lookup: CDR1 MNHEY, CDR2 SMNVEV (reference sequence). V lost 2 bases and J lost 0, with 11 bases in between. As DNA, the CDR3 is TGTGCCAGCAGTTTAAGCCAGGGAATTAGCAATCAGCCCCAGCATTTT. Residues: CASSLSQGISNQPQHF.

The genes are TRBV5-1 and TRBJ2-3, with a tentative D call TRBD1 (5 bases). CDR1 is SGHRS, CDR2 YFSETQ, per germline. This CDR3 has 16 amino acids. With 4 bases removed from V and 5 bases from J, the gap between germline ends came to 20 bases. CDR3 DNA: TGCGCCAGCAGCCTCATCAGGGTAGACCGCAGAGATACGCAGTATTTT. Encoded protein: CASSLIRVDRRDTQYF.

The chain joins TRBV18 to TRBJ1-2, with TRBD1 matching 7 bases. From germline, CDR1 is KGHSH and CDR2 LQKENI. Losses at the gene ends were 5 bases for V and 8 bases for J; bases not matched to a gene: 8. This CDR3 comprises 13 residues. The CDR3 is CASSSNRGDGYTF. CDR3 nucleotides: TGTGCCAGCTCATCAAACAGGGGAGACGGCTACACCTTC.

This clone showed up just a few times. The J gene is TRBJ1-2, the V gene TRBV18; 9 positions agree with TRBD1. CDR3 length: 14 amino acids. V shed 0 bases and J 8 bases; nucleotides not matched to a gene: 4. The germline CDR1 and CDR2 sequences are KGHSH and LQKENI. The CDR3 region is CASSPPGTGMGYTF. CDR3 bases: TGTGCCAGCTCACCACCGGGGACAGGGATGGGCTACACCTTC. Looking up the rest from reference TRBV18 and TRBJ1-2 gives the full variable domain: NAGVMQNPRHLVRRRGQEARLRCSPMKGHSHVYWYRQLPEEGLKFMVYLQKENIIDESGMPKERFSAEFPKEGPSILRIQQVVRGDSAAYFCASSPPGTGMGYTFGSGTRLTVV.

CDR3 amino acids: CASSTLGDSRGYGYTF. The DNA of the CDR3 is TGTGCCAGTAGTACTTTGGGGGACAGTCGTGGCTATGGCTACACCTTC. V and J are TRBV19 and TRBJ1-2; TRBD1 aligns across 7 bases. Germline CDR1 LNHDA, CDR2 SQIVND (reference sequence). This CDR3 comprises 16 residues. J was trimmed by 4 bases and V by 4 bases; bases with no gene match: 12.

This chain links TRBV6-6 with TRBJ1-4; the match to TRBD1 covers 7 bases. Germline trimming cut 6 bases from V and 0 bases from J; bases unmatched to any gene: 7. There are 16 residues in the CDR3. The germline V gene encodes CDR1 MNHNY and CDR2 SVGAGI (reference sequence). CDR3 bases: TGTGCCAGCAGGCAAACAGGGGCTGCAACTAATGAAAAACTGTTTTTT. Translating gives CASRQTGAATNEKLFF.

In its sample, this clone was seen a few times. V gene TRBV19 combines with J gene TRBJ1-3; D not resolved. The CDR3 totals 13 residues. The germline V gene has CDR1 LNHDA and CDR2 SQIVND (reference sequence). Trimming took off 7 bases at V and 7 bases at J, with 14 bases between the two ends. CDR3 nucleotide sequence: TGTGCCAGTACCTTAACTAAATGGAACACCATATATTTT. Its protein product is CASTLTKWNTIYF.

The chain recombines TRBV7-9 with TRBJ2-7; D assignment may be TRBD1 or TRBD2 (5 bases each). Germline CDR1 is SEHNR and CDR2 is FQNEAQ (reference sequence). With 7 bases removed from V and 6 bases from J, the gap between germline ends came to 22 bases. The CDR3 spans 15 residues. The CDR3 nucleotides are TGTGCCAGCAACCCTCCGGGGACGCGGATGAGCGAGCAGTACTTC. Its protein product is CASNPPGTRMSEQYF.

The genes are TRBV18 and TRBJ2-1; D might be TRBD1 or TRBD2, each matching 6 bases. This CDR3 comprises 14 residues. V was clipped by 5 bases and J by 5 bases, with 13 bases between them. Germline CDR1 and CDR2: KGHSH and LQKENI. CDR3 coding DNA: TGTGCCAGCTCATCTTCGGGGGCCGACAATGAGCAGTTCTTC. It is translated as CASSSSGADNEQFF.

This clone came up once. The chain carries TRBV5-4 and TRBJ1-2; TRBD1 matches 10 bases. With 1 base clipped from V and 7 bases from J, the junction kept 7 bases outside the gene matches. Germline assignment: CDR1 SGHNT and CDR2 YYREEE (reference sequence). The CDR3 contains 15 residues. The CDR3 bases are TGTGCCAGCAGCTTGACAGGACAGGGGGTCGGTGGCTACACCTTC. Protein product: CASSLTGQGVGGYTF.

V and J are TRBV21-1 and TRBJ2-7; TRBD1 is the table's D call and was not checked against the DNA. TRBV21-1 is termed a pseudogene. CDR3 size: 20 residues. The CDR3 sequence: CASSKGSDRVKGRWYYEQYF. The CDR3 bases are TGTGCCAGCAGCAAAGGGTCGGACAGGGTAAAGGGTAGATGGTACTACGAGCAGTACTTC.

The gene calls are TRBV6-5 and TRBJ1-1, with 8 bases that match TRBD1. Germline V gene data show CDR1 as MNHEY and CDR2 as SVGAGI. The CDR3 has 13 amino acids. V shed 6 bases, J shed 6 bases, and the junction held 6 bases outside the gene matches. The CDR3 DNA sequence: TGTGCCAGCAGCCAACAGGGGGTCGCTGAAGCTTTCTTT. It codes for CASSQQGVAEAFF.

The chain uses TRBV19 and TRBJ2-7; 7 bases line up with TRBD1. Germline-derived CDR1 and CDR2 are LNHDA and SQIVND (reference sequence). The junction had 5 bases not matched to a gene; V was cut back by 4 bases and J by 5 bases. This CDR3 has 13 residues. CDR3 bases: TGTGCCAGTAGTACTCAGGGGGTCCACGAGCAGTACTTC. This encodes CASSTQGVHEQYF.

This clone appeared a single time. The V call is TRBV7-2, the J call TRBJ2-6, with D maybe TRBD1 (5 bases). Per the germline V gene, CDR1 is SGHTA and CDR2 is FQGNSA. The V end was cut by 3 bases, the J end by 0 bases, with 9 bases between. The CDR3 extends over 16 amino acids. This CDR3 reads CASSFQGNSGANVLTF. The CDR3 bases are TGTGCCAGCAGCTTTCAGGGTAACTCTGGGGCCAACGTCCTGACTTTC.

This chain uses TRBV4-1 with TRBJ2-5; no clear D. Germline V gives CDR1 MGHRA, CDR2 YSYEKL. The CDR3 runs 15 residues. V was cut by 0 bases and J by 4 bases, with 12 bases left in between. The CDR3 protein is CASSQDLVWGETQYF. The DNA for the CDR3 is TGCGCCAGCAGCCAAGATCTGGTCTGGGGAGAGACCCAGTACTTC.

V is TRBV6-5 and J is TRBJ1-2, with D possibly matching TRBD1 (5 bases). The CDR3 length is 16 residues. Germline V gene lookup returns CDR1 MNHEY and CDR2 SVGAGI. Trimming took off 4 bases at V and 5 bases at J, with 20 bases between the two ends. CDR3 DNA sequence: TGTGCCAGCAGTTCCCCTGCTAGGCGGGAGGGGTATGGCTACACCTTC. It is translated as CASSSPARREGYGYTF.

The chain couples TRBV7-8 to TRBJ1-2, with 7 bases identical to TRBD1. CDR3 length: 14 residues. The V gene end was trimmed by 1 base and the J gene end by 5 bases; junction bases not matched to a gene: 4. In germline, CDR1 is SGHVS, CDR2 FQNEAQ. The CDR3 is CASSLGLQGYGYTF. CDR3 bases: TGTGCCAGCAGCTTAGGACTACAGGGGTATGGCTACACCTTC.

This clone was counted between two and nine times. The same CDR3 is also encoded by other DNA sequences in this sample. This chain connects TRBV19 to TRBJ2-2, with 8 bases that match TRBD1. Germline CDR1 reads LNHDA; CDR2 reads SQIVND (reference sequence). The CDR3 is made up of 16 amino acids. After removal of 3 bases from V and 1 base from J, the junction contained 4 bases not matched to a gene. The CDR3 spells CASSILGQGNTGELFF. CDR3 in DNA: TGTGCCAGTAGTATCCTTGGACAGGGGAACACCGGGGAGCTGTTTTTT.

V gene TRBV11-2 combines with J gene TRBJ1-2, with 9 bases that match TRBD1. V was pared by 5 bases and J by 8 bases, with 6 bases of the junction left unmatched. CDR3 size: 13 residues. The V gene's germline CDR1 is SGHAT and CDR2 FQNNGV. In nucleotides, the CDR3 is TGTGCCAGCAGCAAACAGGGGGCTGGCGGCTACACCTTC. Its protein is CASSKQGAGGYTF.

V and J are TRBV7-2 and TRBJ1-1; D ambiguous. The CDR3 runs to 14 residues. Trimming took off 4 bases at V and 7 bases at J, with 16 bases between the two ends. The V gene's germline CDR1 is SGHTA and CDR2 FQGNSA. CDR3 in amino acids: CASSSTVRWGEAFF. Here the CDR3 DNA reads TGTGCCAGCAGCTCTACAGTGAGGTGGGGTGAAGCTTTCTTT.